A selection of T cell receptor beta chains follows, all from one sample in a study of CD8 T cells in Susac syndrome. TCRdb redid the calling of the immunoSEQ multiplex PCR reads with MiXCR, one entry per CDR3 protein. This table holds under 150,000 distinct CDR3 sequences, approximately 93% found once. The sample taken for sequencing was CD8+ T cells from PBMCs. These receptors were taken from a human donor in good health. The CDR3 runs from the conserved cysteine through the conserved F or W. The D gene is left open where the match is weak. Clone size is not always given. Where it is, it says once, few, many or a class for expanded clones.

abundance	d_gene	j_gene	len	v_gene	CDR3nt	CDR3aa
.	TRBD1	TRBJ2-1	16	TRBV12-3/TRBV12-4	TGTGCCAGCAGACCCCCGGGACAGGGGGTTTACAATGAGCAGTTCTTC	CASRPPGQGVYNEQFF
.	.	TRBJ2-7	14	TRBV7-8	TGTGCCAGCAGCTCAGTCATAAGGGATTACGAGCAGTACTTC	CASSSVIRDYEQYF
.	.	TRBJ2-7	13	TRBV25-1	TGTGCCAGCTCCAGGACGGAGGTCTACGAGCAGTACTTC	CASSRTEVYEQYF
.	.	TRBJ1-2	17	TRBV4-3	TGCGCCAGCAGCCAAGATAATTCAGGGCATTACGGTGGTGGCTACACCTTC	CASSQDNSGHYGGGYTF
.	TRBD1	TRBJ2-7	13	TRBV13	TGTGCCAGCAGTCCCCCGACAGGGGGCGAGCAGTACTTC	CASSPPTGGEQYF
.	TRBD2	TRBJ2-1	15	TRBV11-2	TGTGCCAGCAGCTGGGAGACTAGCGGGAATAATGAGCAGTTCTTC	CASSWETSGNNEQFF
.	.	TRBJ2-4	9	TRBV23-1	TGCGCCAGCCCGACGGAACGGGACTTC	CASPTERDF
.	.	TRBJ1-2	13	TRBV5-1	TGCGCCAGCAGCTTCGAGGGGGACTATGGCTACACCTTC	CASSFEGDYGYTF
.	.	TRBJ2-7	13	TRBV7-9	TGTGCCAGCAGTTTACCCGGAAGTTACGAGCAGTACTTC	CASSLPGSYEQYF
.	.	TRBJ2-5	13	TRBV3-1	TGTGCCAGCAGCCAACAACCTCAAGAGACCCAGTACTTC	CASSQQPQETQYF
.	.	TRBJ1-1	16	TRBV15	TGTGCCACCAGCAGAGATTGGGCAAGGGAGGACACTGAAGCTTTCTTT	CATSRDWAREDTEAFF
.	.	TRBJ2-5	15	TRBV14	TGTGCCAGCAGCCAAGAGGAGGCTCACGGGGAGACCCAGTACTTC	CASSQEEAHGETQYF
.	.	TRBJ2-1	13	TRBV3-1	TGTGCCAGCAGCCATCTCACAGCTAGGGGGCAGTTCTTC	CASSHLTARGQFF
.	.	TRBJ1-2	13	TRBV7-9	TGTGCCAGCAGCTTAGTAGGGGGCTATGGCTACACCTTC	CASSLVGGYGYTF
.	.	TRBJ2-7	13	TRBV15	TGTGCCACCAGCAGGGGTCGTGGCGACGAGCAGTACTTC	CATSRGRGDEQYF
few	.	TRBJ2-1	14	TRBV27	TGTGCCAGCAGTTCTGGGACTGGCTACAATGAGCAGTTCTTC	CASSSGTGYNEQFF
.	TRBD1	TRBJ1-2	11	TRBV9	TGTGCCAGCAGCGGGGACAGGCCTCTAACCTTC	CASSGDRPLTF
.	.	TRBJ2-7	13	TRBV27	TGTGCCAGCAGTTTTATCCCTCACTACGAGCAGTACTTC	CASSFIPHYEQYF
once	.	TRBJ1-2	12	TRBV29-1	TGCAGCGTAGGACCTGCGCTATATGGCTACACCTTC	CSVGPALYGYTF
.	.	TRBJ2-7	12	TRBV29-1	TGCAGCGTGCCCGGGAGTGGGGACGAGCAGTACTTC	CSVPGSGDEQYF
.	TRBD2	TRBJ2-5	18	TRBV28	TGTGCCAGCAGTTCGACCCCGGGGCTAGCGGGAGCTAGAGAGACCCAGTACTTC	CASSSTPGLAGARETQYF
.	TRBD2	TRBJ2-7	12	TRBV30	TGTGCCTGGTCGGGTAGCGGGGGAGAGCAGTACTTC	CAWSGSGGEQYF